The TCR beta chain described here comes from a study of lung T cells in sarcoidosis with Löfgren's syndrome. Looking at the study overall: Bronchoalveolar lavage fluid in sarcoidosis accumulates CD4+ T cells. Analyses focused on Löfgren's syndrome patients. Findings and limits, study-wide: Versus controls, Löfgren's syndrome patients reportedly showed TRAV12-1 and TRBV2 as most expanded.

As for this clonotype: What it binds is not known. One junction end does not reproduce the germline sequence, and a read error may be involved.

Germline V gene sequence: CDR1 SGHTA, CDR2 FQGNSA. The CDR3 has 13 residues. TCRdb re-analysed the reads in MiXCR, keeping a single row per CDR3 protein. The table lists roughly 1,900 distinct CDR3 sequences, under 30% of them singletons. Sequenced sample: CD4+ T cells from bronchoalveolar lavage. The TCR sequence derives from a human donor with sarcoidosis (Löfgren's syndrome or another form), or a control subject (not recorded which). V gene TRBV7-2 combines with J gene TRBJ1-1; D perhaps matches TRBD1 (5 bases). This CDR3 reads CASSHRTVTEAFF. Written as DNA, the CDR3 is TGTGCCAGCAGCCACAGGACGGTTACTGAGGCTTTCTTT. Full variable domain (outside the CDR3, taken from reference TRBV7-2 and TRBJ1-1): GAGVSQSPSNKVTEKGKDVELRCDPISGHTALYWYRQSLGQGLEFLIYFQGNSAPDKSGLPSDRFSAERTGGSVSTLTIQRTQQEDSAVYLCASSHRTVTEAFFGQGTRLTVV.